These 23 T cell receptor beta chains came from one sample sequenced in a study of Ad26.COV2.S vaccination and SARS-CoV-2 variants. Noted treatment: some 20 received Ad26.COV2.S at low or high dose, single or two shots; roughly 5 received placebo; per-sample allocation not given. Samples were taken on day 63 after the first vaccine or placebo injection. Profiling relied on immunoSEQ multiplex PCR, and the TCRdb table lists in-frame clones only, not all of them. The sample lists roughly 350,000 clones; around 89% were seen once. Sequenced material: peripheral blood, taken in a trial of Ad26.COV2.S vaccine versus placebo. The source of these receptors is a person between 18 and 59 years old who received the Ad26.COV2.S COVID-19 vaccine or a placebo.

The chain combines TRBV20-1 with TRBJ1-1; D gene ambiguous. Germline values: CDR1 DFQATT, CDR2 SNEGSKA (reference sequence). V was pared by 3 bases and J by 4 bases, with 12 bases between. The CDR3 loop spans 13 amino acids. CDR3 protein: CSASVERATEAFF. Here the CDR3 DNA reads TGCAGTGCTAGTGTCGAGAGGGCCACTGAAGCTTTCTTT.

This chain uses TRBV3-1 (or the pseudogene TRBV3-2) with TRBJ2-7; 10 bases fit TRBD2. This CDR3 has 16 residues. J was trimmed by 5 bases and V by 4 bases; bases with no gene match: 11. The germline gives CDR1 LGHDT, CDR2 YNNKEL (reference sequence). The chain's CDR3 is CASSPSLAGAGHEQYF. The DNA of the CDR3 is TGTGCCAGCAGCCCATCGCTAGCGGGAGCTGGCCACGAGCAGTACTTC.

The V and J genes are TRBV6-5 and TRBJ2-7; TRBD1 or TRBD2 may be the D gene (5 bases each). The CDR3 totals 13 residues. The V and J ends lost 6 bases and 4 bases respectively, with 13 bases between them. Germline CDR1 reads MNHEY; CDR2 reads SVGAGI. The DNA for the CDR3 is TGTGCCAGCAGGCTCGGGACCAATTACGAGCAGTACTTC. Translation gives CASRLGTNYEQYF.

This chain joins TRBV18 and TRBJ2-2; tentatively, D is TRBD2 (6 bases). Germline V gives CDR1 KGHSH, CDR2 LQKENI. With 1 base removed from V and 4 bases from J, the gap between germline ends came to 7 bases. CDR3 size: 14 residues. CDR3 coding DNA: TGTGCCAGCTCACCACAGGAGGGCACCGGGGAGCTGTTTTTT. Amino acid sequence: CASSPQEGTGELFF.

This chain connects TRBV11-2 to TRBJ1-1; weak D call: TRBD1 (6 bases). V was pared by 0 bases and J by 2 bases, with 10 bases between. CDR3 length equals 15 residues. Germline-derived CDR1 and CDR2 are SGHAT and FQNNGV. The CDR3 region is CASSLEGGLNTEAFF. Written as DNA, the CDR3 is TGTGCCAGCAGCTTAGAGGGGGGCCTTAACACTGAAGCTTTCTTT.

In nucleotides, the CDR3 is TGTGCCAGCAGTCCGGGGGACAGGGGCGCAGGTCAGCCCCAGCATTTT. The encoded protein is CASSPGDRGAGQPQHF. The chain recombines TRBV28 with TRBJ1-5; 10 bases agree with TRBD1. CDR3 length: 16 amino acids. The V segment lost 5 bases and the J segment 6 bases; nucleotides outside the gene matches: 10. Germline lookup yields CDR1 MDHEN and CDR2 SYDVKM.

The chain links TRBV4-3 to TRBJ2-2; tentatively, D is TRBD2 (6 bases). This CDR3 is built from 16 residues. V was shortened by 3 bases and J by 4 bases, with 15 bases between the two germline ends. Germline V gives CDR1 LGHNA, CDR2 YSLEER. CDR3 in DNA: TGCGCCAGCAGCCAGCGGGACGGAGGGATCACCGGGGAGCTGTTTTTT. Its protein product is CASSQRDGGITGELFF.

This rearrangement joins TRBV7-9 to TRBJ2-1, with TRBD2 matching 7 bases. CDR3 length: 15 residues. Per the germline V gene, CDR1 is SEHNR and CDR2 is FQNEAQ (reference sequence). Trimming took 3 bases from V and 9 from J; bases not matched to a gene: 11. The CDR3 spells CASSFSSRTRSEQFF. The CDR3 nucleotides are TGTGCCAGCAGCTTCTCCTCTCGGACTAGATCTGAGCAGTTCTTC. Combining the CDR3 with reference TRBV7-9 and TRBJ2-1 gives the whole variable domain DTGVSQNPRHKITKRGQNVTFRCDPISEHNRLYWYRQTLGQGPEFLTYFQNEAQLEKSRLLSDRFSAERPKGSFSTLEIQRTEQGDSAMYLCASSFSSRTRSEQFFGPGTRLTVL.

V is TRBV19 and J is TRBJ1-5; perhaps TRBD1 as D (6 bases). The germline V gene has CDR1 LNHDA and CDR2 SQIVND (reference sequence). V shed 8 bases and J shed 3 bases, with 14 bases lying between them. The CDR3 spans 14 residues. CDR3 in amino acids: CASGDIGFNQPQHF. CDR3 DNA: TGTGCCAGTGGGGACATCGGTTTCAATCAGCCCCAGCATTTT. The variable domain in full, completed from reference TRBV19 and TRBJ1-5, reads DGGITQSPKYLFRKEGQNVTLSCEQNLNHDAMYWYRQDPGQGLRLIYYSQIVNDFQKGDIAEGYSVSREKKESFPLTVTSAQKNPTAFYLCASGDIGFNQPQHFGDGTRLSIL.

CDR3 in DNA: TGTGCCAGCAGCTTGGACCTAGCCTCCACAGATACGCAGTATTTT. Its translation: CASSLDLASTDTQYF. This sequence joins TRBV4-2 and TRBJ2-3; tentative D call: TRBD2 (5 bases). Trimming left V 5 bases short and J 2 bases short, with 14 bases between. The CDR3 spans 15 residues. CDR1 is LGHNA and CDR2 is YNFKEQ in the germline V gene.

The J gene is TRBJ2-7, the V gene TRBV4-1; possibly TRBD1 or TRBD2 for D (5 bases each). V lost 9 bases, J lost 1 base, and 16 bases lay in between. The CDR3 consists of 14 residues. The germline V gene encodes CDR1 MGHRA and CDR2 YSYEKL. CDR3 sequence: CASSRLGESYEQYF. The CDR3 DNA reads TGCGCCAGTTCCCGTCTGGGGGAATCCTACGAGCAGTACTTC.

This sequence joins TRBV5-4 and TRBJ2-5, with TRBD1 as a possible D gene (5 bases). CDR3 length: 14 amino acids. The germline CDR1 and CDR2 sequences are SGHNT and YYREEE (reference sequence). V dropped 4 bases and J dropped 4 bases, with 14 bases sitting between them. The CDR3 DNA sequence: TGTGCCAGCAGCCACGACAGTATTCGAGAGACCCAGTACTTC. Its protein product is CASSHDSIRETQYF. The whole variable domain, remainder taken from reference TRBV5-4 and TRBJ2-5, is ETGVTQSPTHLIKTRGQQVTLRCSSQSGHNTVSWYQQALGQGPQFIFQYYREEENGRGNFPPRFSGLQFPNYSSELNVNALELDDSALYLCASSHDSIRETQYFGPGTRLLVL.

The chain combines TRBV9 with TRBJ2-3; tentative D call: TRBD1 (6 bases). The germline V gene encodes CDR1 SGDLS and CDR2 YYNGEE. The CDR3 length is 13 residues. Trimming took 3 bases from V and 11 from J, leaving 16 bases between them. The CDR3: CASSGPGEWRQYF. Written as DNA, the CDR3 is TGTGCCAGCAGCGGCCCAGGGGAGTGGAGGCAGTATTTT.

V usage is TRBV6-5 and J usage is TRBJ2-5, with 8 bases lining up with TRBD1. CDR3 size: 12 residues. Germline V gene sequence: CDR1 MNHEY, CDR2 SVGAGI. With V trimmed by 7 bases and J by 6 bases, 4 bases remained unmatched. Written as DNA, the CDR3 is TGTGCCAGCACTTGGACAGGGAAGACCCAGTACTTC. It translates to CASTWTGKTQYF.

The V and J genes are TRBV11-2 and TRBJ2-2; unclear D gene. The CDR3 contains 13 residues. The germline V gene has CDR1 SGHAT and CDR2 FQNNGV. V was pared by 3 bases and J by 3 bases, with 5 bases between. The CDR3 loop is CASSLGYTGELFF. The DNA for the CDR3 is TGTGCCAGCAGCTTGGGCTACACCGGGGAGCTGTTTTTT.

The rearrangement links TRBV18 to TRBJ1-4, with a possible D match to TRBD1 (5 bases). Germline V gene data show CDR1 as KGHSH and CDR2 as LQKENI. This CDR3 region has 17 residues. V lost 2 bases and J 0 bases, leaving 13 bases between the germline ends. The CDR3 DNA is TGTGCCAGCTCACCAGAAGTGGTGACAGCAACTAATGAAAAACTGTTTTTT. Its protein product is CASSPEVVTATNEKLFF.

J is TRBJ2-7 and V is TRBV5-1, with TRBD1 matching over 9 bases. This CDR3 has 14 amino acids. V was pared by 2 bases and J by 6 bases, with 6 bases of the junction left unmatched. CDR1 is SGHRS and CDR2 is YFSETQ in the germline V gene. Written as DNA, the CDR3 is TGCGCCAGCAGCTTATTACAGGGGGCAATCGAGCAGTACTTC. Protein: CASSLLQGAIEQYF.

The rearrangement links TRBV5-1 to TRBJ1-5, with D tentatively TRBD1 (5 bases). Trimming stripped 4 bases from V and 3 bases from J, with 14 bases between. The length of the CDR3 is 15 residues. Germline CDR1 and CDR2: SGHRS and YFSETQ. CDR3 DNA sequence: TGCGCCAGCAGCGAGGGGAGCAGCCCCAATCAGCCCCAGCATTTT. Translated: CASSEGSSPNQPQHF.

This chain connects TRBV15 to TRBJ2-5; D possibly corresponds to TRBD2 (5 bases). V was pared by 6 bases and J by 1 base, with 12 bases between. CDR1 is LNHNV and CDR2 is YYDKDF in the germline V gene (reference sequence). This CDR3 has 14 residues. Here the CDR3 reads CATREESSQETQYF. For the CDR3, the DNA is TGTGCCACCAGGGAGGAATCGTCCCAAGAGACCCAGTACTTC.

J is TRBJ2-7 and V is TRBV4-1; D uncertain. The CDR3 sequence is 14 residues long. The ends were cut back, 3 bases at V and 2 bases at J, with 11 bases in the middle. The germline gives CDR1 MGHRA, CDR2 YSYEKL. CDR3 sequence: CASSHILTPYEQYF. DNA for the CDR3: TGCGCCAGCAGCCACATACTTACCCCCTACGAGCAGTACTTC.

The chain joins TRBV15 to TRBJ2-5, with D possibly matching TRBD1 (5 bases). The CDR3 extends over 14 amino acids. The V end was cut by 3 bases, the J end by 1 base, with 9 bases between. CDR1 is LNHNV and CDR2 is YYDKDF in the germline V gene (reference sequence). The CDR3 region is CATSRDISQETQYF. As DNA, the CDR3 is TGTGCCACCAGCAGGGACATATCCCAAGAGACCCAGTACTTC.

This sequence joins TRBV18 and TRBJ1-2; no clear D. The germline CDR1 and CDR2 sequences are KGHSH and LQKENI. This CDR3 comprises 12 residues. Trimming removed 3 bases at V and 8 bases at J, with 10 bases between. The CDR3 is CASSPPGGGYTF. CDR3 in DNA: TGTGCCAGCTCACCGCCCGGTGGGGGCTACACCTTC.

The V gene is TRBV24-1, the J gene TRBJ2-1, with 9 bases identical to TRBD2. Germline assignment: CDR1 KGHDR and CDR2 SFDVKD. The CDR3 totals 16 residues. V lost 4 bases and J lost 0; bases outside the gene matches: 3. CDR3 nucleotide sequence: TGTGCCACCAGTGACTCTAGCGGGGACTCCTACAATGAGCAGTTCTTC. Translating it yields CATSDSSGDSYNEQFF.